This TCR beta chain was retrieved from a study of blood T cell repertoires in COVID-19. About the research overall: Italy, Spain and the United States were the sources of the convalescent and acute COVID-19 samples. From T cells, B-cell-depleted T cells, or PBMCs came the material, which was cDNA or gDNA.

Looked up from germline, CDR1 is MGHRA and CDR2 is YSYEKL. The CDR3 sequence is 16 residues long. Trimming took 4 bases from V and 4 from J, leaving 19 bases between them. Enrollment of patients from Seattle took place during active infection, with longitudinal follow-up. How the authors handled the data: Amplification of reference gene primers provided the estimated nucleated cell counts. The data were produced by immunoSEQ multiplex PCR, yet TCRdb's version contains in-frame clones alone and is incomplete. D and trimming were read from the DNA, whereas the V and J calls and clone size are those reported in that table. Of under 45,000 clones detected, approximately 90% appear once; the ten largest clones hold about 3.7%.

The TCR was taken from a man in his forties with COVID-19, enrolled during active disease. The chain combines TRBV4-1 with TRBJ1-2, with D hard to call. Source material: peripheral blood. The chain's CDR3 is CASSPEVGETTYGYTF. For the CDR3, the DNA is TGCGCCAGCAGCCCTGAGGTCGGGGAGACCACCTATGGCTACACCTTC.